Below, one T cell receptor beta chain is given with its context. Its cognate antigen is unknown. Germline trimming cut 4 bases from V and 4 bases from J; bases unmatched to any gene: 9. The CDR3 covers 15 residues. The V gene's germline CDR1 is SGHRS and CDR2 YFSETQ. These data originate in a study of T cell responses to AZD1222 COVID-19 vaccine. Study outcomes and limitations: Repertoires were collected only later (after the peak T cell response had occurred). At study baseline, merely a handful of AZD1222 recipients were seropositive.

Repertoires were generated with immunoSEQ multiplex PCR, while TCRdb's copy carries only in-frame clones and drops some. Altogether around 120,000 clones are present, less than 90% being singletons, with the ten largest covering 2.4%. The receptor comes from an adult in good health. The chain recombines TRBV5-1 with TRBJ2-7; 9 bases are shared with TRBD2. The sample in question was peripheral blood, obtained on day 0 of AZD1222 vaccination. CDR3 coding DNA: TGCGCCAGCAGCCCGATAGCGGGAGCGAGGTACGAGCAGTACTTC. Translation gives CASSPIAGARYEQYF.